This entry features one TCR beta chain sequence. What antigen it recognizes has not been identified. Base qualities are not at hand, and no much larger clone is one base apart. The CDR3 contains 17 residues, cysteine and phenylalanine counted. The only DNA kept is the CDR3, 51 bases in frame from the first base. V is reduced by 1 base and J by 1 base, leaving a spacing of 17 bases between them. The germline V gene sets CDR1 to SGHRS and CDR2 to YFSETQ. Sample treatment or condition, as interpreted from the label and publication: over 15 received Ad26.COV2.S at low or high dose, single or two shots; roughly 5 received placebo; per-sample allocation not given. Repertoires of vaccine and placebo recipients were sequenced from samples collected on day 63 after the first injection. Between 29 July and 7 August 2020, Cohort 1b enrolled 25 adults aged 18-55 years at one site in Boston, USA. Ad26.COV2.S consisted of a replication-incompetent adenovirus type 26 vector by which a prefusion-stabilized SARS-CoV-2 spike protein from the original Wuhan strain was expressed.

The immunoSEQ Assay was the method used to sequence TCRbeta CDR3 regions. After extraction, genomic DNA underwent amplification by bias-controlled multiplex PCR, followed by high-throughput sequencing. Concerning the study's data processing: Collapsing and filtering of sequences were performed to quantify the absolute abundance of each unique TCRbeta CDR3 region. T cell fraction was estimated by normalizing TCRbeta template counts to usable DNA, with usable DNA measured through amplification of reference genes found in all nucleated cells. Repertoire TCRs were annotated as SARS-CoV-2-specific by exact matching of V gene, CDR3 amino acid sequence and J gene to a known reactive TCR set. The reference SARS-CoV-2 TCR set came from MIRA and was filtered for enrichment in COVID-19-positive ImmuneCODE repertoires, removing public or cross-reactive TCRs. Based on the MIRA antigens, annotated TCRs were further analysed at the level of specific ORF or position within ORF. Depth was the summed frequency of annotated unique rearrangements, while breadth was defined as annotated unique rearrangements over total unique productive rearrangements. Two-sided Wilcoxon rank-sum tests were used to compare TCR breadth between groups. Entries here come from immuneACCESS through TCRdb and include only in-frame sequences with V and J called. Some clones fail to appear in such tables; in the studies checked, an unresolved V gene covers under half of the shortfall, and the cause of the remainder is unknown. The DNA was the basis for D and trimming; V, J and clone size are from that table. Counted in this sample were 450,000 to 550,000 clones; about 91% of them appeared once. Approximately 2.5% of the sample lies in the top ten.

This record comes from a study of Ad26.COV2.S vaccination and SARS-CoV-2 variants (dated by TCRdb to about 2021). Looking at the study overall: Donors in the vaccine arm were drawn from COV1001, a phase I-IIa trial of Ad26.COV2.S in healthy adults that was multicentre, randomized, double-blind and placebo-controlled. Investigators remained blinded to trial group allocation during experiments and outcome assessment. TCRbeta repertoire sequencing was used to assess the specificity and breadth of SARS-CoV-2-reactive T cell receptors after Ad26.COV2.S vaccination. Ad26.COV2.S was administered intramuscularly at a dose of 5x10^10 or 1x10^11 viral particles, either as one shot or as two shots given 56 days apart. Participants in the trial were split at random into five groups of five each, receiving low-dose or high-dose Ad26.COV2.S once or twice, or else placebo on both occasions. The TCR-sequenced set comprised about 32 samples: about 19 Ad26.COV2.S vaccine recipients, 5 placebo recipients and 8 SARS-CoV-2 convalescent individuals.

Paper-wide results and their limitations: The authors noted that total T cell responses may have been underestimated by the TCR breadth and depth analyses. Spike-specific TCR breadth was higher in Ad26.COV2.S recipients than in placebo recipients (P = 0.0014). After vaccination, substantial breadth of spike-specific CD8+ and CD4+ T cell responses was reported. Comparing responses between vaccine doses or regimens was not something the study was powered to do. Vaccine and placebo recipients had similar non-spike TCR breadth, a finding consistent with the vaccine containing only spike.

This sequence uses TRBV5-1 and TRBJ1-1; matching of 5 bases hints at TRBD1 as the D gene. The TCR was taken from a person aged 18-65 years who received the Ad26.COV2.S COVID-19 vaccine or a placebo. The sequencing used peripheral blood, collected in a trial of Ad26.COV2.S vaccine versus placebo. For the CDR3, the sequence is CASSLRQGSSQNTEAFF. In nucleotides, the sequence is TGCGCCAGCAGCTTGAGGCAGGGCTCGTCCCAGAACACTGAAGCTTTCTTT.